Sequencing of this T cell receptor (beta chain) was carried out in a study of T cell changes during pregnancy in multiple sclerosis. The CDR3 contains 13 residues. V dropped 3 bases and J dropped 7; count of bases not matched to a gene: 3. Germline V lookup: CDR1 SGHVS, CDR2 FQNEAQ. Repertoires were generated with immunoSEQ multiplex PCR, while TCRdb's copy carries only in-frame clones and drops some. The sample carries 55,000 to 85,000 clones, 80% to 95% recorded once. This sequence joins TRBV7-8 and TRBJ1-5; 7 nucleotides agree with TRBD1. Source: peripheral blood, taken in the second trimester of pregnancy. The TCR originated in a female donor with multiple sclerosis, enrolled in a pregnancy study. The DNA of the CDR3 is TGTGCCAGCAGCTTTGACAGGGCGCAGCCCCAGCATTTT. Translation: CASSFDRAQPQHF.